This T cell receptor beta chain was sequenced for a study of T cell responses to AZD1222 COVID-19 vaccine. About this clone itself: What it binds is unknown.

The study, taken as a whole, reports: Donor demographics were predominantly white British with a female majority; clonal diversity may be underestimated. There were vaccine-associated CD4 TCRs across spike, dominant at 160-218 and 743-854. When two AZD1222 doses had been given, Spike-specific TCR breadth and depth rose.

Doses given second, at about 4 or about 12 weeks, were pooled. TCRdb's copy holds only in-frame clones and misses some; the assay was immunoSEQ multiplex PCR. In the table there are 110,000 or so clones, 85% to 90% of which are singletons. The germline V gene encodes CDR1 MDHEN and CDR2 SYDVKM. The CDR3 is 13 residues long. Trimming shortened V by 7 bases and J by 0 bases, and 10 bases separated the two germline ends. The sample was peripheral blood, taken 28 days after the second AZD1222 dose. This sequence was found in an adult who received the AZD1222 COVID-19 vaccine. This rearrangement joins TRBV28 to TRBJ2-7; possibly TRBD2 for D (5 bases). The CDR3 bases are TGTGCCAGCACAGACACTAGCTCCTACGAGCAGTACTTC. Protein product: CASTDTSSYEQYF.